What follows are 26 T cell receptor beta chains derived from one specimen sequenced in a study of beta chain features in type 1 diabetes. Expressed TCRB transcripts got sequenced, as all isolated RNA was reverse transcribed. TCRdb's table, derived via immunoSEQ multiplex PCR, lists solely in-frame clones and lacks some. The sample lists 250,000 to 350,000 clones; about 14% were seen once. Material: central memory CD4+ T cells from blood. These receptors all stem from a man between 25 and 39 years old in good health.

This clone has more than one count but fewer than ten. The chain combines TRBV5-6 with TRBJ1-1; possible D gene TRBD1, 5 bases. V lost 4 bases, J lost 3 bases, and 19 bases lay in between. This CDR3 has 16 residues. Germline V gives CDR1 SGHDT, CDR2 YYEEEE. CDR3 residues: CASSLQLWGEDTEAFF. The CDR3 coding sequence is TGTGCCAGCAGCCTCCAACTGTGGGGGGAGGACACTGAAGCTTTCTTT.

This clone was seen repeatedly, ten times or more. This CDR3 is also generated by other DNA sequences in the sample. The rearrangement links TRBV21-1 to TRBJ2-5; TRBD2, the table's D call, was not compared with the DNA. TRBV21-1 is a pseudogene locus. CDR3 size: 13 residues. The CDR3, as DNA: TGTGCCAGCAGCAAGGGGAGGGGTGAGACCCAGTACTTC. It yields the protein CASSKGRGETQYF.

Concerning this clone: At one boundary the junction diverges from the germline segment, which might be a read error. The CDR3 region is CASSRQGESGLF. Written as DNA, the CDR3 is TGTGCCAGCAGCCGACAGGGTGAGAGTGGACTCTTC. This chain joins TRBV5-4 and TRBJ2-1; 7 bases line up with TRBD1. Looked up from germline, CDR1 is SGHNT and CDR2 is YYREEE (reference sequence). The CDR3 extends over 12 amino acids.

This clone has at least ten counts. CDR3 sequence: CASSSGSRTDTQYF. The CDR3 DNA follows: TGTGCCAGCAGCTCCGGGAGTCGTACAGATACGCAGTATTTT. The genes are TRBV7-2 and TRBJ2-3; possible D gene TRBD2, 6 bases. The V gene's germline CDR1 is SGHTA and CDR2 FQGNSA. V was shortened by 4 bases and J by 3 bases, with 11 bases between the two germline ends. This CDR3 spans 14 amino acids. Complete variable domain (other parts from reference TRBV7-2 and TRBJ2-3): GAGVSQSPSNKVTEKGKDVELRCDPISGHTALYWYRQSLGQGLEFLIYFQGNSAPDKSGLPSDRFSAERTGGSVSTLTIQRTQQEDSAVYLCASSSGSRTDTQYFGPGTRLTVL.

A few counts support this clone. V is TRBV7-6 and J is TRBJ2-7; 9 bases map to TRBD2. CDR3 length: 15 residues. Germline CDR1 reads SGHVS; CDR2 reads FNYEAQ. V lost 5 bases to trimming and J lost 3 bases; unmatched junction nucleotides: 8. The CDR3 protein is CASSASGEVDYEQYF. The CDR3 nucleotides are TGTGCCAGCAGCGCTAGCGGGGAAGTTGACTACGAGCAGTACTTC.

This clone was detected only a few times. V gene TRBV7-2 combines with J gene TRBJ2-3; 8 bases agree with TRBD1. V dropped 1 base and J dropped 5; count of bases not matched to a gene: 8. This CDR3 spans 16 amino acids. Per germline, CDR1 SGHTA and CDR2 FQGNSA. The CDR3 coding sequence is TGTGCCAGCAGCTTAGGGCAGGGGGCTTTTGAAGATACGCAGTATTTT. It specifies CASSLGQGAFEDTQYF.

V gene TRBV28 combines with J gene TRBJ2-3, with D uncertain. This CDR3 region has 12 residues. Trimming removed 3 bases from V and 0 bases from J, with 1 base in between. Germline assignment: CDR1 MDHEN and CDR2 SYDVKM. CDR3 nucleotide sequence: TGTGCCAGCAGTTTGAGCACAGATACGCAGTATTTT. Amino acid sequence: CASSLSTDTQYF.

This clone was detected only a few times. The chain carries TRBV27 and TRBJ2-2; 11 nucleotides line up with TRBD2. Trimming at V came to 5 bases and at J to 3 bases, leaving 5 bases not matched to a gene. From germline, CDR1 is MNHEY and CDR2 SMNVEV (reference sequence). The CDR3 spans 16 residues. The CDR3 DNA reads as TGTGCCAGCAGTACCATAGCGGGAGGGTACACCGGGGAGCTGTTTTTT. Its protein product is CASSTIAGGYTGELFF.

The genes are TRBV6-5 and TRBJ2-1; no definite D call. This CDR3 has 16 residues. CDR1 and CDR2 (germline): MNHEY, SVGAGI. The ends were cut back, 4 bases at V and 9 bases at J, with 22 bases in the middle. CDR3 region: CASSSFRNAATGEQFF. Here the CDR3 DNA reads TGTGCCAGCAGTTCATTCAGGAACGCAGCTACGGGTGAGCAGTTCTTC.

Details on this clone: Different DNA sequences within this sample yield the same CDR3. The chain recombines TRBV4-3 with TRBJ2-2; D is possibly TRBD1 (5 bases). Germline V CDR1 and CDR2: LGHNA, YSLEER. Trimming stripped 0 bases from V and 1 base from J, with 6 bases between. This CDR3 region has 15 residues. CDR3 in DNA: TGCGCCAGCAGCCAAGAGGGGCTGAACACCGGGGAGCTGTTTTTT. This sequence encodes CASSQEGLNTGELFF.

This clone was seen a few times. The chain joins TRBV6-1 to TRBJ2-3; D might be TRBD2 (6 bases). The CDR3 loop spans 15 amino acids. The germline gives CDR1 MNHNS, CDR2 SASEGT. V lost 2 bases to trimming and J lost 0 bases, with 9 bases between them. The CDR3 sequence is CASSERDFSTDTQYF. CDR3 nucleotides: TGTGCCAGCAGTGAAAGGGACTTCAGCACAGATACGCAGTATTTT.

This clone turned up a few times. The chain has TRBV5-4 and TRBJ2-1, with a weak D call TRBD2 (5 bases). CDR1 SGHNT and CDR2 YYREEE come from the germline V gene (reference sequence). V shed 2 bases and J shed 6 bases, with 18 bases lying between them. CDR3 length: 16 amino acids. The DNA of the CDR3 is TGTGCCAGCAGCTTAAGTGGTGGACGAGGGAGCAATGAGCAGTTCTTC. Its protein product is CASSLSGGRGSNEQFF.

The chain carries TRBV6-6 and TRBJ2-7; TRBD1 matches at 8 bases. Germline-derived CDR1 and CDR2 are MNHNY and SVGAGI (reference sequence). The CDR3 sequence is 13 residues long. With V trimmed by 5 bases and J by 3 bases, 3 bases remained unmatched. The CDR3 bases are TGTGCCAGCAGTCGGGACAGGAACTACGAGCAGTACTTC. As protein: CASSRDRNYEQYF.

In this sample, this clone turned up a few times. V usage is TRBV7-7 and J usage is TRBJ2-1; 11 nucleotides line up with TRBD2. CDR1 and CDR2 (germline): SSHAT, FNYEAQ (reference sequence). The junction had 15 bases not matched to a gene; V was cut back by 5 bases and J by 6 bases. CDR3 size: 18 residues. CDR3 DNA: TGTGCCAGCAGCCGTCTGGGCACTAGCGGGAGCGGTGGCAATGAGCAGTTCTTC. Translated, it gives CASSRLGTSGSGGNEQFF.

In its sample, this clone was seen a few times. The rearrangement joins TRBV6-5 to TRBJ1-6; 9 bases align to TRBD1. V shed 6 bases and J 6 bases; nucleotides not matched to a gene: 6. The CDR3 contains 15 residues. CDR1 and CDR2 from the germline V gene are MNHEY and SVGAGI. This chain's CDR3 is CASRGRDRANSPLHF. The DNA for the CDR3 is TGTGCCAGCAGAGGCAGGGACAGGGCTAATTCACCCCTCCACTTT.

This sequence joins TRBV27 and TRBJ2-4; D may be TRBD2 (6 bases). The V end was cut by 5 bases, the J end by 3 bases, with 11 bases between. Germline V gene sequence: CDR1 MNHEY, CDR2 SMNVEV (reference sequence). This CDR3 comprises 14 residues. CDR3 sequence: CASSPRGLKNIQYF. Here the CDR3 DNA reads TGTGCCAGCAGTCCAAGGGGACTCAAAAACATTCAGTACTTC.

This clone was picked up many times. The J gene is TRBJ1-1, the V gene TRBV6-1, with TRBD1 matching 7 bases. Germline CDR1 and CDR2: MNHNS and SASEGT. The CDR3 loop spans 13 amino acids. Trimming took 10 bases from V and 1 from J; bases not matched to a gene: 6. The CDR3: CAITGTENTEAFF. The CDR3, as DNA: TGTGCCATCACCGGGACAGAGAACACTGAAGCTTTCTTT.

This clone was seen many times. The CDR3 DNA reads as TGTGCCAGCAGTGAATACAGTGCGGGAGTTCTCGTGACCCAGTACTTC. This gives the protein CASSEYSAGVLVTQYF. The rearrangement links TRBV2 to TRBJ2-5; TRBD2 agrees at 7 bases. The CDR3 extends over 16 amino acids. The J segment lost 7 bases and the V segment lost 2 bases, leaving 13 bases of the junction unmatched. In germline, CDR1 is SNHLY, CDR2 FYNNEI.

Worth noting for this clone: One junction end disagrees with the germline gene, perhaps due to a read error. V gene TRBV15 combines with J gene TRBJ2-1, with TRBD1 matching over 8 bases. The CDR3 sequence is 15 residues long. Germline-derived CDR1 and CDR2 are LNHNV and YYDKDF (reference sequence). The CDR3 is CAASRDDRGSHEQFF. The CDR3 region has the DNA TGTGCCGCCAGCAGAGACGACAGGGGAAGCCATGAGCAGTTCTTC.

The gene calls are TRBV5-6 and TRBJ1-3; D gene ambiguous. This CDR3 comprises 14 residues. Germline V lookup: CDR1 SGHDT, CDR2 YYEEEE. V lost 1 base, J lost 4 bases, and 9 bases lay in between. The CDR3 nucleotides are TGTGCCAGCAGCTTGCAGGCAGCGGGAAACACCATATATTTT. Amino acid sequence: CASSLQAAGNTIYF.

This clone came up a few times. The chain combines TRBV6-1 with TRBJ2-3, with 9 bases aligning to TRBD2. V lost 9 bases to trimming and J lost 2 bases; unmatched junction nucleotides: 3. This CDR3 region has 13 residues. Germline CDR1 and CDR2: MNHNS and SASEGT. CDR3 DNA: TGTGCCAGGGGACTAGCAATCACAGATACGCAGTATTTT. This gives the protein CARGLAITDTQYF.

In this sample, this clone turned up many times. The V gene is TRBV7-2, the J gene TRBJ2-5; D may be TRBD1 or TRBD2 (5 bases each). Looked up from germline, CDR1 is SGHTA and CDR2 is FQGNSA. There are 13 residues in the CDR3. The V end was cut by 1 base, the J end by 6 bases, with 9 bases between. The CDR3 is CASSLGDVKTQYF. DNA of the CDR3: TGTGCCAGCAGCTTAGGGGACGTCAAGACCCAGTACTTC.

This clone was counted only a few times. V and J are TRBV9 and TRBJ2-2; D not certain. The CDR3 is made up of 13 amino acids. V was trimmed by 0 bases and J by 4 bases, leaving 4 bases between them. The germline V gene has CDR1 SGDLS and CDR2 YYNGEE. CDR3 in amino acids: CASSVDPTGELFF. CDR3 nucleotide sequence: TGTGCCAGCAGCGTAGATCCCACCGGGGAGCTGTTTTTT. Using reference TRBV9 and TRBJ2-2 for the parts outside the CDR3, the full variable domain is DSGVTQTPKHLITATGQRVTLRCSPRSGDLSVYWYQQSLDQGLQFLIQYYNGEERAKGNILERFSAQQFPDLHSELNLSSLELGDSALYFCASSVDPTGELFFGEGSRLTVL.

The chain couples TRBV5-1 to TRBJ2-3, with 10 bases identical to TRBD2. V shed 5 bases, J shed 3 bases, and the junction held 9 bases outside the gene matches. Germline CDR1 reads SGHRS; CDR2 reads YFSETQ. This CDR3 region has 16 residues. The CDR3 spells CASSVEGSGRTDTQYF. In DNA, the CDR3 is TGCGCCAGCAGTGTGGAGGGTAGCGGGAGGACAGATACGCAGTATTTT.

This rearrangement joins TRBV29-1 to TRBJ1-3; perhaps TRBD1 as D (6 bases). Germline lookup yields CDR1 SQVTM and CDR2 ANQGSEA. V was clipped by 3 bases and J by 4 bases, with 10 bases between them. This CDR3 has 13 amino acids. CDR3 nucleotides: TGCAGCGTTGATTCGCAGGGGGGAAACACCATATATTTT. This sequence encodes CSVDSQGGNTIYF.

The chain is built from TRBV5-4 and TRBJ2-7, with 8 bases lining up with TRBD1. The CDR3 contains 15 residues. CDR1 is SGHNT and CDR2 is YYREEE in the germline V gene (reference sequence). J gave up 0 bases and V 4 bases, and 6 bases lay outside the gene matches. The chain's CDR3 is CASSLGTGSSYEQYV. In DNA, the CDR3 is TGTGCCAGCAGCCTCGGGACAGGCAGCTCCTACGAGCAGTACGTC.